Below are 30 T cell receptor beta chains sequenced from a single sample in a study of cytomegalovirus exposure and HLA in healthy donors. Amplification used 60 Vbeta primers and 13 Jbeta primers. The table came from immunoSEQ multiplex PCR; TCRdb's copy has only in-frame clones and leaves some out. Counted here are about 130,000 clones, 70% to 80% occurring once; the ten biggest clones make up roughly 2%. The sequencing input was PBMCs. The receptors originated from a man aged 30-40 years in good health and CMV-seronegative.

This clone is termed medium-sized (0.01 to 0.1%). This chain connects TRBV25-1 to TRBJ2-3, with TRBD2 identical over 8 bases. The CDR3 sequence is 17 residues long. Looked up from germline, CDR1 is MGHDK and CDR2 is SYGVNS. Trimming took 1 base from V and 2 from J; bases not matched to a gene: 8. In DNA, the CDR3 is TGTGCCAGCAGTGAATGGCTAGCGGGCCCCTCCACAGATACGCAGTATTTT. Residues: CASSEWLAGPSTDTQYF. Looking up the rest from reference TRBV25-1 and TRBJ2-3 gives the full variable domain: EADIYQTPRYLVIGTGKKITLECSQTMGHDKMYWYQQDPGMELHLIHYSYGVNSTEKGDLSSESTVSRIRTEHFPLTLESARPSHTSQYLCASSEWLAGPSTDTQYFGPGTRLTVL.

A single count supports this clone. The V gene is TRBV19, the J gene TRBJ2-2; TRBD1 matches 7 bases. Germline V lookup: CDR1 LNHDA, CDR2 SQIVND (reference sequence). The CDR3 has 14 residues. J lost 6 bases, V lost 6 bases, and 7 bases had no gene match. The DNA of the CDR3 is TGTGCCAGTAGAAATCAGGGGGTCGCCGGGGAGCTGTTTTTT. Protein product: CASRNQGVAGELFF.

The chain recombines TRBV30 with TRBJ1-2; 7 bases agree with TRBD1. The CDR3 contains 15 residues. The V segment lost 5 bases and the J segment 4 bases; nucleotides outside the gene matches: 13. Germline V gene lookup returns CDR1 GTSNPN and CDR2 SVGIG (reference sequence). CDR3 in DNA: TGTGCCTGGGGAGTGGCGACAGGGTGGTCCTATGGCTACACCTTC. The encoded protein is CAWGVATGWSYGYTF. The whole variable domain, remainder taken from reference TRBV30 and TRBJ1-2, is SQTIHQWPATLVQPVGSPLSLECTVEGTSNPNLYWYRQAAGRGLQLLFYSVGIGQISSEVPQNLSASRPQDRQFILSSKKLLLSDSGFYLCAWGVATGWSYGYTFGSGTRLTVV.

The J gene is TRBJ1-5, the V gene TRBV6-6; TRBD1 matches at 8 bases. Germline V lookup: CDR1 MNHNY, CDR2 SVGAGI (reference sequence). Losses at the gene ends were 5 bases for V and 7 bases for J; bases not matched to a gene: 7. This CDR3 contains 14 residues. The CDR3 DNA is TGTGCCAGCAGTCCAGGACAGGGTAAACAGCCCCAGCATTTT. This encodes CASSPGQGKQPQHF.

This sequence joins TRBV11-2 and TRBJ2-3; 9 bases match TRBD2. CDR1 SGHAT and CDR2 FQNNGV come from the germline V gene. The trim removed 2 bases at V and 2 bases at J, leaving 2 bases unmatched. The CDR3 length is 15 residues. CDR3 nucleotides: TGTGCCAGCAGCTTACCTAGCGGGACCACAGATACGCAGTATTTT. Translating gives CASSLPSGTTDTQYF.

This clone was observed a handful of times. The chain combines TRBV29-1 with TRBJ1-2; D remains ambiguous. Germline CDR1 is SQVTM and CDR2 is ANQGSEA. CDR3 length: 14 amino acids. V lost 0 bases to trimming and J lost 2 bases, with 10 bases between them. The CDR3 DNA reads TGCAGCGTTGAAGACCCCGGGAACAACTATGGCTACACCTTC. Its translation: CSVEDPGNNYGYTF.

The gene calls are TRBV11-2 and TRBJ1-2; 7 bases agree with TRBD1. The V and J ends lost 3 bases and 3 bases, in that order; junction bases with no gene match: 7. The CDR3 contains 15 residues. Germline V gene sequence: CDR1 SGHAT, CDR2 FQNNGV. The DNA of the CDR3 is TGTGCCAGCAGCTTTCGGGACAGCGACCACTATGGCTACACCTTC. Translated: CASSFRDSDHYGYTF.

The chain joins TRBV27 to TRBJ2-7; D is ambiguous. Germline V gene lookup returns CDR1 MNHEY and CDR2 SMNVEV (reference sequence). V lost 5 bases and J 4 bases, leaving 21 bases between the germline ends. There are 16 residues in the CDR3. CDR3 amino acids: CASSEPYTSSRYEQYF. The DNA of the CDR3 is TGTGCCAGCAGTGAACCATACACCTCGTCCCGTTACGAGCAGTACTTC.

The chain has TRBV21-1 and TRBJ1-1. TRBV21-1 is a documented pseudogene. The CDR3 runs to 14 residues. CDR3 DNA: TGTGCCAGCAGCAAAGGGGGCGCGGGGACTGAAGCTTTCTTT. It encodes CASSKGGAGTEAFF.

The CDR3 spells CASSERPGENIQYF. The CDR3 DNA sequence: TGTGCCAGCAGTGAACGTCCGGGGGAAAACATTCAGTACTTC. The V and J genes are TRBV2 and TRBJ2-4, with a weak D call TRBD2 (6 bases). V dropped 2 bases and J dropped 5 bases, with 10 bases sitting between them. Germline-derived CDR1 and CDR2 are SNHLY and FYNNEI. The CDR3 is 14 amino acids.

The CDR3 reads CASSFSGLSNEKLFF. CDR3 coding DNA: TGTGCCAGCAGCTTCTCGGGGTTGTCTAATGAAAAACTGTTTTTT. The chain recombines TRBV7-8 with TRBJ1-4; D gene uncertain. Germline CDR1 is SGHVS and CDR2 is FQNEAQ. V lost 3 bases and J lost 3, with 11 bases in between. This CDR3 has 15 residues.

The chain has TRBV19 and TRBJ2-1; 11 bases fit TRBD2. V lost 3 bases and J lost 4; bases outside the gene matches: 2. The germline gives CDR1 LNHDA, CDR2 SQIVND (reference sequence). The CDR3 has 15 residues. The CDR3 reads CASSMTSGTYNEQFF. For the CDR3, the DNA is TGTGCCAGTAGTATGACTAGCGGGACTTACAATGAGCAGTTCTTC.

CDR3 nucleotides: TGTGCCATCAGGGGGCATGAAACTGAAGCTTTCTTT. Its protein is CAIRGHETEAFF. The J gene is TRBJ1-1, the V gene TRBV10-3; possibly TRBD1 for D (5 bases). This CDR3 spans 12 amino acids. Trimming stripped 6 bases from V and 5 bases from J, with 10 bases between. CDR1 and CDR2 from the germline V gene are ENHRY and SYGVKD.

The chain uses TRBV5-1 and TRBJ2-7; 12 bases fit TRBD2. V was pared by 4 bases and J by 6 bases, with 8 bases of the junction left unmatched. The CDR3 length is 15 residues. Germline loops: CDR1 SGHRS, CDR2 YFSETQ. The CDR3 nucleotides are TGCGCCAGCAGCGAACAAGGACTAGCGGGATCCGAGCAGTACTTC. Residues: CASSEQGLAGSEQYF.

Here the CDR3 DNA reads TGTGCCAGCAGTTACGGCAGGGGGATTTTAAACTATGGCTACACCTTC. Translation: CASSYGRGILNYGYTF. The rearrangement links TRBV6-6 to TRBJ1-2; 7 bases are a match to TRBD1. Germline trimming cut 2 bases from V and 2 bases from J; bases unmatched to any gene: 8. The CDR3 covers 16 residues. Germline V lookup: CDR1 MNHNY, CDR2 SVGAGI (reference sequence).

This clone was counted once. The chain recombines TRBV9 with TRBJ2-3; perhaps TRBD2 as D (5 bases). Trimming took off 4 bases at V and 6 bases at J, with 18 bases between the two ends. The CDR3 runs to 15 residues. Germline V gene data show CDR1 as SGDLS and CDR2 as YYNGEE. The CDR3 spells CASSPSGIRGDTQYF. The CDR3 DNA is TGTGCCAGCAGCCCCTCGGGAATAAGAGGCGATACGCAGTATTTT.

This chain uses TRBV27 with TRBJ2-7, with a weak D call TRBD2 (5 bases). CDR3 length equals 13 residues. V was cut by 5 bases and J by 2 bases, with 10 bases left in between. Germline V CDR1 and CDR2: MNHEY, SMNVEV (reference sequence). Here the CDR3 reads CASSRGRPYEQYF. CDR3 DNA sequence: TGTGCCAGCAGTCGTGGGAGACCCTACGAGCAGTACTTC.

Of note for this clone: One end of the junction is discordant with germline, which a read error may explain. The rearrangement joins TRBV7-3 to TRBJ2-2; TRBD2 is a possible D gene (6 bases). The CDR3 sequence is 14 residues long. Per germline, CDR1 SGHTA and CDR2 FQGTGA. CDR3: CASKWRGDTGEPFF. CDR3 DNA sequence: TGTGCCAGCAAGTGGAGGGGAGACACCGGGGAGCCGTTTTTT.

The count of this clone is one. The rearrangement links TRBV2 to TRBJ2-1; 8 bases line up with TRBD2. Germline CDR1 reads SNHLY; CDR2 reads FYNNEI. Unmatched junction bases numbered 2, after V lost 1 base and J lost 3 bases. The CDR3 loop spans 15 amino acids. The CDR3 loop is CASSEDTSGYNEQFF. The CDR3 region has the DNA TGTGCCAGCAGTGAAGATACTAGCGGCTACAATGAGCAGTTCTTC. Supplemented by reference TRBV2 and TRBJ2-1, the full variable domain reads EPEVTQTPSHQVTQMGQEVILRCVPISNHLYFYWYRQILGQKVEFLVSFYNNEISEKSEIFDDQFSVERPDGSNFTLKIRSTKLEDSAMYFCASSEDTSGYNEQFFGPGTRLTVL.

The chain couples TRBV6-5 to TRBJ2-7; 10 bases agree with TRBD2. There are 16 residues in the CDR3. V was pared by 0 bases and J by 3 bases, with 5 bases of the junction left unmatched. Germline V gene data show CDR1 as MNHEY and CDR2 as SVGAGI. The CDR3 nucleotides are TGTGCCAGCAGTTACTCGGCTAGCGGGAGTAGCTACGAGCAGTACTTC. Encoded protein: CASSYSASGSSYEQYF.

This rearrangement joins TRBV2 to TRBJ1-2, with 8 bases matching TRBD1. The CDR3 covers 13 residues. The germline gives CDR1 SNHLY, CDR2 FYNNEI. V lost 10 bases and J lost 5; bases outside the gene matches: 9. Here the CDR3 DNA reads TGTGCCAAAGGTTCAGGGGGCAGGTATGGCTACACCTTC. This codes for CAKGSGGRYGYTF.

V and J are TRBV29-1 and TRBJ2-2; a possible D gene is TRBD2 (5 bases). Trimming took off 4 bases at V and 8 bases at J, with 14 bases between the two ends. Per germline, CDR1 SQVTM and CDR2 ANQGSEA. The CDR3 covers 13 residues. CDR3 DNA: TGCAGCGTTGCCCCCAGCGGTTCTGGGGAGCTGTTTTTT. Protein: CSVAPSGSGELFF.

The V and J genes are TRBV5-1 and TRBJ2-7, with a tentative D call TRBD1 (6 bases). The V end was cut by 0 bases, the J end by 3 bases, with 22 bases between. Germline V gives CDR1 SGHRS, CDR2 YFSETQ. The CDR3 is 18 amino acids. The CDR3 protein is CASSLGLRSGTLHYEQYF. CDR3 DNA: TGCGCCAGCAGCTTGGGGTTAAGGTCCGGGACATTGCACTACGAGCAGTACTTC.

The chain employs TRBV5-1 and TRBJ2-3; 11 positions match TRBD2. The CDR3 runs 15 residues. The germline gives CDR1 SGHRS, CDR2 YFSETQ. V was pared by 2 bases and J by 5 bases, with 4 bases of the junction left unmatched. CDR3 bases: TGCGCCAGCAGCTTACTAGCGGGAGCGGTAGATACGCAGTATTTT. Protein product: CASSLLAGAVDTQYF. The whole variable domain, remainder taken from reference TRBV5-1 and TRBJ2-3, is KAGVTQTPRYLIKTRGQQVTLSCSPISGHRSVSWYQQTPGQGLQFLFEYFSETQRNKGNFPGRFSGRQFSNSRSEMNVSTLELGDSALYLCASSLLAGAVDTQYFGPGTRLTVL.

This clone has a single count. V is TRBV7-9 and J is TRBJ1-4; D not resolved. There are 15 residues in the CDR3. From germline, CDR1 is SEHNR and CDR2 FQNEAQ (reference sequence). With 3 bases removed from V and 2 bases from J, the gap between germline ends came to 10 bases. The CDR3 bases are TGTGCCAGCAGCTTCCCGTCTCCCACTAATGAAAAACTGTTTTTT. Its translation is CASSFPSPTNEKLFF. Full variable domain (missing parts from reference TRBV7-9 and TRBJ1-4): DTGVSQNPRHKITKRGQNVTFRCDPISEHNRLYWYRQTLGQGPEFLTYFQNEAQLEKSRLLSDRFSAERPKGSFSTLEIQRTEQGDSAMYLCASSFPSPTNEKLFFGSGTQLSVL.

The J gene is TRBJ1-2, the V gene TRBV18; perhaps TRBD1 as D (6 bases). V dropped 4 bases and J dropped 6 bases, with 9 bases sitting between them. The germline V gene has CDR1 KGHSH and CDR2 LQKENI. The CDR3 extends over 12 amino acids. The CDR3 bases are TGTGCCAGCTCACAGGGGGAAGATGGCTACACCTTC. Protein: CASSQGEDGYTF.

This chain joins TRBV11-2 and TRBJ1-4, with 9 bases lining up with TRBD1. The CDR3 totals 16 residues. Unmatched junction bases numbered 5, after V lost 1 base and J lost 5 bases. From germline, CDR1 is SGHAT and CDR2 FQNNGV. The CDR3: CASSLGTGARNEKLFF. The DNA for the CDR3 is TGTGCCAGCAGCTTAGGGACAGGGGCCCGCAATGAAAAACTGTTTTTT.

Here the CDR3 DNA reads TGTGCCAGTAGGGGGACAGGGGGCGATCAGCCCCAGCATTTT. Its translation is CASRGTGGDQPQHF. The gene calls are TRBV19 and TRBJ1-5; 12 bases align to TRBD1. V lost 6 bases, J lost 5 bases, and 2 bases stayed unmatched. CDR3 size: 14 residues. CDR1 is LNHDA and CDR2 is SQIVND in the germline V gene (reference sequence).

The CDR3 nucleotides are TGTGCCATCAGGGAAGGGCTAGCGGGCACCGGGGAGCTGTTTTTT. This gives the protein CAIREGLAGTGELFF. The chain recombines TRBV10-3 with TRBJ2-2; 8 nucleotides match TRBD2. CDR1 and CDR2 (germline): ENHRY, SYGVKD. The CDR3 is made up of 15 amino acids. Germline trimming cut 6 bases from V and 4 bases from J; bases unmatched to any gene: 7.

This chain connects TRBV9 to TRBJ1-2, with D possibly being TRBD1 (5 bases). Germline CDR1 and CDR2: SGDLS and YYNGEE. The V end lost 2 bases, the J end lost 8 bases, and 28 bases lay between the germline ends. The CDR3 has 18 residues. The chain's CDR3 is CASSVDPQGGGDKGGYTF. In nucleotides, the CDR3 is TGTGCCAGCAGCGTCGATCCCCAGGGAGGAGGAGATAAGGGGGGCTACACCTTC.